The 8 T cell receptor beta chains reported below all come from one sample, sequenced in a study of naive and memory T cell subsets. Both TRBC1 and TRBC2 were covered by a beta constant-region primer of two equimolar oligonucleotides. The ligated cDNA underwent four PCR rounds using SP2 and nested alpha and beta constant-region primers. TCRdb fed the UMI-ligation and nested PCR reads into MiXCR, producing one record per CDR3 protein. The repertoire holds 80,000 or so distinct CDR3 sequences, with 9% to 9.5% as singletons. Sample: naive CD8+ T cells from blood. The receptors originated from a human donor in good health.

This clonotype was counted ten times or more. The V call is TRBV10-3, the J call TRBJ2-7; D possibly corresponds to TRBD2 (6 bases). The germline V and J ends were trimmed by 8 bases and 3 bases, with 11 bases remaining between them. The CDR3 has 12 residues. Germline-derived CDR1 and CDR2 are ENHRY and SYGVKD. The CDR3 bases are TGTGCCATCGCTGGGCGGGACTACGAGCAGTACTTC. It encodes CAIAGRDYEQYF.

This clonotype came up a few times. The CDR3 reads CASSLEGRGAYNEQFF. Here the CDR3 DNA reads TGTGCCAGCAGCTTGGAGGGGCGGGGTGCTTACAATGAGCAGTTCTTC. The J gene is TRBJ2-1, the V gene TRBV5-4, with D perhaps matching TRBD2 (6 bases). The V end lost 0 bases, the J end lost 4 bases, and 14 bases lay between the germline ends. There are 16 residues in the CDR3. Germline loops: CDR1 SGHNT, CDR2 YYREEE (reference sequence).

This clonotype was seen many times. The gene calls are TRBV29-1 and TRBJ1-4; D call uncertain. The CDR3 is 13 amino acids. V lost 3 bases to trimming and J lost 4 bases, with 9 bases between them. Germline lookup yields CDR1 SQVTM and CDR2 ANQGSEA. CDR3 sequence: CSVETGVNEKLFF. The CDR3 nucleotides read TGCAGCGTTGAGACCGGGGTTAATGAAAAACTGTTTTTT.

This clonotype was observed at least ten times. The J gene is TRBJ2-1, the V gene TRBV28; 9 nucleotides align to TRBD2. J lost 8 bases, V lost 2 bases, and 13 bases had no gene match. CDR1 and CDR2 from the germline V gene are MDHEN and SYDVKM. The CDR3 loop spans 17 amino acids. The CDR3 loop is CASSLPSGRTSTDEQFF. In DNA form, the CDR3 reads TGTGCCAGCAGTTTACCGAGCGGGAGGACCTCCACGGATGAGCAGTTCTTC.

This rearrangement joins TRBV11-1 to TRBJ1-2; D gene ambiguous. Germline lookup yields CDR1 SGHAT and CDR2 FQDESV (reference sequence). This CDR3 spans 15 amino acids. V was shortened by 0 bases and J by 6 bases, with 14 bases between the two germline ends. The CDR3 reads CASSLAYAAIHGYTF. The CDR3 coding sequence is TGTGCCAGCAGCTTAGCGTACGCCGCTATCCATGGCTACACCTTC.

The V gene is TRBV20-1, the J gene TRBJ2-7, with 8 positions matching TRBD2. The CDR3 covers 14 residues. Unmatched junction bases numbered 4, after V lost 2 bases and J lost 1 base. Germline V gives CDR1 DFQATT, CDR2 SNEGSKA (reference sequence). The CDR3 loop reads CSARSIAGSYEQYF. The DNA of the CDR3 is TGCAGTGCTAGATCCATAGCGGGGTCCTACGAGCAGTACTTC.

This clonotype was observed a few times. The chain has TRBV4-1 and TRBJ2-1; the D is unclear. CDR1 MGHRA and CDR2 YSYEKL come from the germline V gene. This CDR3 is 15 amino acids long. V lost 8 bases to trimming and J lost 5 bases, with 19 bases between them. CDR3 coding DNA: TGCGCCAGCGGCGTGGCACCCGGGCGCAACAATGAGCAGTTCTTC. Translated: CASGVAPGRNNEQFF.

This clonotype appeared many times. The chain uses TRBV29-1 and TRBJ2-1; D is uncertain. V was trimmed by 3 bases and J by 7 bases, leaving 13 bases between them. CDR1 and CDR2 (germline): SQVTM, ANQGSEA. The CDR3 is 13 amino acids. DNA for the CDR3: TGCAGCGTTGACTGGAACGACTCTAATGAGCAGTTCTTC. As protein: CSVDWNDSNEQFF.